This T cell receptor (beta chain) was identified during a study of CD8 T cells in ankylosing spondylitis. General study results and limits: CD8+ by phenotype, disease-linked clones were relatively rare in peripheral blood.

TCRdb re-derived calls from the 5' RACE reads in MiXCR, one entry per CDR3 protein. This sample has 200,000 to 250,000 distinct CDR3 sequences, with around 25% found just once. J lost 2 bases, V lost 2 bases, and 2 bases had no gene match. Looked up from germline, CDR1 is DFQATT and CDR2 is SNEGSKA (reference sequence). The CDR3 totals 13 residues. With respect to this clonotype: Its antigen is unknown.

The chain is built from TRBV20-1 and TRBJ2-5, with 7 bases lining up with TRBD2. This receptor was identified in a male donor with ankylosing spondylitis or in good health (not recorded which). The sample was blood, either unsorted or a sorted T cell fraction (not recorded which). CDR3 DNA sequence: TGCAGTGCTAGAATTAGCGGGCAAGAGACCCAGTACTTC. It codes for CSARISGQETQYF.